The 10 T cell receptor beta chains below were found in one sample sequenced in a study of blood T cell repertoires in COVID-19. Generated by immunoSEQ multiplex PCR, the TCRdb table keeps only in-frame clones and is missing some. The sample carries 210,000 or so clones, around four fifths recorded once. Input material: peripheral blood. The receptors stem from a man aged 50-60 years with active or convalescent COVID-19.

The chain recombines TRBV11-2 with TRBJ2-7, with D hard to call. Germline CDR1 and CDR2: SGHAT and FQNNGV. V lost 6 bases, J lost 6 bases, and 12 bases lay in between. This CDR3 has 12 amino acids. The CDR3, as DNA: TGTGCCAGCAGGAGCCAGGCTCGCGAGCAGTACTTC. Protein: CASRSQAREQYF.

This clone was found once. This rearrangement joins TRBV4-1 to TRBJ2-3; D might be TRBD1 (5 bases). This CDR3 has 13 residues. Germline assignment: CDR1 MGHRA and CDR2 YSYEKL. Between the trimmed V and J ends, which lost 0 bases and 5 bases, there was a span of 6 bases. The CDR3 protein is CASSQERGDTQYF. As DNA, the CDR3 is TGCGCCAGCAGCCAAGAAAGGGGAGATACGCAGTATTTT.

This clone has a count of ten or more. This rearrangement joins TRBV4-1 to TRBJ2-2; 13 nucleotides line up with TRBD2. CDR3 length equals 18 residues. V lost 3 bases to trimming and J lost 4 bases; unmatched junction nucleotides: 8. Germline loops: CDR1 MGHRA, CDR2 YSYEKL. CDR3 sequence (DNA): TGCGCCAGCAGCCAGGGGGGACTAGCGGGAATCGGCACCGGGGAGCTGTTTTTT. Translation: CASSQGGLAGIGTGELFF.

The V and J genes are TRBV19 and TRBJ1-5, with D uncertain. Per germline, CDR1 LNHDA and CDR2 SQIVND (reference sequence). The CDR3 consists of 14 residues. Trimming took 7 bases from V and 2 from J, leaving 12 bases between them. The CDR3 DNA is TGTGCCAGTACCCCTAGTATCGGCAATCAGCCCCAGCATTTT. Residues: CASTPSIGNQPQHF.

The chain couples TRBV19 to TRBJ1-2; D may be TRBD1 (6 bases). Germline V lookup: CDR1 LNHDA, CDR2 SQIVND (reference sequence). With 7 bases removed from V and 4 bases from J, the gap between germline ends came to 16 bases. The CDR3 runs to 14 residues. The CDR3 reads CASIRQGLSYGYTF. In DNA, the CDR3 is TGTGCCAGTATCCGGCAGGGGCTGAGCTATGGCTACACCTTC.

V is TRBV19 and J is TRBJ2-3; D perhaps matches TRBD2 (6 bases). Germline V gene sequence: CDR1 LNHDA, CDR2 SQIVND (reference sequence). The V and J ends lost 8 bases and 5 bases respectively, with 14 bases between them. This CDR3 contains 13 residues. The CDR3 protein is CASGGTGKDTQYF. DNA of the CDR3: TGTGCCAGTGGCGGGACTGGCAAAGATACGCAGTATTTT.

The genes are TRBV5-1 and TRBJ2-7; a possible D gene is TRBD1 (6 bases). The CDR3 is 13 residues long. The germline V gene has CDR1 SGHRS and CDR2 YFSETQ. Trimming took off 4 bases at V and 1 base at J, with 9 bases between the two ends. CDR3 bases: TGCGCCAGCAGCCCAGGGGCATCCTACGAGCAGTACTTC. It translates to CASSPGASYEQYF.

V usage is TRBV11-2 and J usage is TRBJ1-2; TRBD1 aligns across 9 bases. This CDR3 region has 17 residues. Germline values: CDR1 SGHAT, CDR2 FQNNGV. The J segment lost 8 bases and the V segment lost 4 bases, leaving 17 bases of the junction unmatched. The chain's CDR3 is CASSSIRTGATTNGYTF. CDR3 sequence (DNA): TGTGCCAGCAGCTCGATTCGGACAGGGGCCACAACAAACGGCTACACCTTC.

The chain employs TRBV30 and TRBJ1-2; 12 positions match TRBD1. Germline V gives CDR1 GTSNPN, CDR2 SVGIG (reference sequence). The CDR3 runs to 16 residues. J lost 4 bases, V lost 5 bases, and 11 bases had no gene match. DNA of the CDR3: TGTGCCTGGCCCGGGGACAGGGGGCTTGGAGCCTATGGCTACACCTTC. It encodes CAWPGDRGLGAYGYTF.

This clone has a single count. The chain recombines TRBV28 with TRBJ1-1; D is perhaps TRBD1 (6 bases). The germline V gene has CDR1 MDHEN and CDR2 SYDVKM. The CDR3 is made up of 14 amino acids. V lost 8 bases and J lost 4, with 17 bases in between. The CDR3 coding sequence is TGTGCCAGCCTTGGATGGGGGCAAGGCACTGAAGCTTTCTTT. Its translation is CASLGWGQGTEAFF.